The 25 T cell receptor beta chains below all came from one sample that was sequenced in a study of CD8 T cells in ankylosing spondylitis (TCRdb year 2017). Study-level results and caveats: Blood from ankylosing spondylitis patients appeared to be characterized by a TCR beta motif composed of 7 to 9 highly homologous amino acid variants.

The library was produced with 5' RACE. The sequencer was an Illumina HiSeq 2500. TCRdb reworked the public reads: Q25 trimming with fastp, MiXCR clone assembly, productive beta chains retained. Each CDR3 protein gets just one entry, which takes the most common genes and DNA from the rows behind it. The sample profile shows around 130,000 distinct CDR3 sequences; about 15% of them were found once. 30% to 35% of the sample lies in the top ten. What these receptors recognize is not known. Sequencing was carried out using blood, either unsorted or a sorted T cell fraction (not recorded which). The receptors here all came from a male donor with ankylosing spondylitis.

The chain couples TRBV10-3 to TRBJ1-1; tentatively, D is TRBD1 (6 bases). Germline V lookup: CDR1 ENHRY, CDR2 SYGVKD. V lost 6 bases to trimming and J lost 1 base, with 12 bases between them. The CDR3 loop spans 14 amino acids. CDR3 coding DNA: TGTGCCATCAGGGAAGGACAGTCGAACACTGAAGCTTTCTTT. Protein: CAIREGQSNTEAFF.

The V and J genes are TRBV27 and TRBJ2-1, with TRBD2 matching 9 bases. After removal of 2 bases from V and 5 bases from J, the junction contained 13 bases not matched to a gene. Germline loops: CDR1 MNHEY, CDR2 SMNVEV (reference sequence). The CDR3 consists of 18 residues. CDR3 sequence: CASSLEGASGIVDNEQFF. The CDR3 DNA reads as TGTGCCAGCAGTTTAGAAGGGGCTAGCGGGATAGTCGACAATGAGCAGTTCTTC.

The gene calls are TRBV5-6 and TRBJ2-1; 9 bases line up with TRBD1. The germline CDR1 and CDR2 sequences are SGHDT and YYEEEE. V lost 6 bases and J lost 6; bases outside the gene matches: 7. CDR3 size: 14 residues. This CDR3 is CASIQQGAGNEQFF. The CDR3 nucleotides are TGTGCCAGCATTCAACAGGGGGCCGGCAATGAGCAGTTCTTC.

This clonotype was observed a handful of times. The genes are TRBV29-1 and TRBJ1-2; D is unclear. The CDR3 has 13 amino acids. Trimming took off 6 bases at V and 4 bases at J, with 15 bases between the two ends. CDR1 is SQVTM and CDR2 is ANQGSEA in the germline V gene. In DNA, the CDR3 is TGCAGCGTCCAAAAGGAGCCAAGCTATGGCTACACCTTC. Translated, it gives CSVQKEPSYGYTF.

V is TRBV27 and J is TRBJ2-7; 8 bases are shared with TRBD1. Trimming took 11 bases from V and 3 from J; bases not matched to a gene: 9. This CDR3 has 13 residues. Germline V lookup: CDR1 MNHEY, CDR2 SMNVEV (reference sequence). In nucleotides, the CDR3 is TGTGCCGTAGGGAGGACAGGGAACTACGAGCAGTACTTC. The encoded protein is CAVGRTGNYEQYF.

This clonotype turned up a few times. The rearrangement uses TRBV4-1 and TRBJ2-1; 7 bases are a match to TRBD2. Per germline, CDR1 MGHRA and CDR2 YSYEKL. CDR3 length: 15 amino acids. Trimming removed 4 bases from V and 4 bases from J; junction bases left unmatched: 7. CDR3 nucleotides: TGCGCCAGCAGCCTTCGACTAGCCTATTACAATGAGCAGTTCTTC. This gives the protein CASSLRLAYYNEQFF.

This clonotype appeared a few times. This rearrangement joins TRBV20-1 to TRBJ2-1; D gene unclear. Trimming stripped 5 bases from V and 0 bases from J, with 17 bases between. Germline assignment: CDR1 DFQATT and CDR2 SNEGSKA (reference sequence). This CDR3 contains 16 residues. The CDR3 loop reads CSAPPSWVSSYNEQFF. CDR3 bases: TGCAGTGCTCCACCCAGTTGGGTAAGCTCCTACAATGAGCAGTTCTTC.

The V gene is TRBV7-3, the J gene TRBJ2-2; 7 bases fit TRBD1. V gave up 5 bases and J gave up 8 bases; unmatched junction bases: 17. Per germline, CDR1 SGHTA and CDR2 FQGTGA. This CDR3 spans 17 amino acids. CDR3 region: CASSPNAATGLNGELFF. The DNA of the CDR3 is TGTGCCAGCAGCCCAAACGCTGCGACAGGGCTAAATGGGGAGCTGTTTTTT. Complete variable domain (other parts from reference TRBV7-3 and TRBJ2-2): GAGVSQTPSNKVTEKGKYVELRCDPISGHTALYWYRQSLGQGPEFLIYFQGTGAADDSGLPNDRFFAVRPEGSVSTLKIQRTERGDSAVYLCASSPNAATGLNGELFFGEGSRLTVL.

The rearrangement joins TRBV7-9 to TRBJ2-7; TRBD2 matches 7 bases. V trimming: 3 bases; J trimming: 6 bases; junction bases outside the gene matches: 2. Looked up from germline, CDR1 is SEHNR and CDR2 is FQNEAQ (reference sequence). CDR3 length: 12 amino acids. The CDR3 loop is CASSLTSSEQYF. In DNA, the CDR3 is TGTGCCAGCAGCTTGACTAGCAGCGAGCAGTACTTC.

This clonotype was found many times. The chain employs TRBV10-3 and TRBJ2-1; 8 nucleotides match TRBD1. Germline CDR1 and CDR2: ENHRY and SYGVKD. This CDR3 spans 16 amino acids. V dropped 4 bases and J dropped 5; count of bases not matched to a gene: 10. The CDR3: CAISGPGQGGDNEQFF. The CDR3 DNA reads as TGTGCCATCAGTGGTCCTGGACAGGGAGGAGACAATGAGCAGTTCTTC.

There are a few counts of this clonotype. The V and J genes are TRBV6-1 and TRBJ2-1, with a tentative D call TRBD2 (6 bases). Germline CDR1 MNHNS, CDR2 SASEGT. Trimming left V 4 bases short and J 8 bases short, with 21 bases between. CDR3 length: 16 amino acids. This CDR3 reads CASSGGPRDPRDEQFF. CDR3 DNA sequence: TGTGCCAGCAGTGGGGGTCCGCGGGATCCCAGGGATGAGCAGTTCTTC.

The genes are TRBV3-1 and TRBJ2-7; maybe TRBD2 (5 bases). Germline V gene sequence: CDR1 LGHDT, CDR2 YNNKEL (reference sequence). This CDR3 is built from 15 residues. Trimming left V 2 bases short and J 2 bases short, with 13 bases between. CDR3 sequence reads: CASSQLLGSAYEQYF. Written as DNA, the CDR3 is TGTGCCAGCAGCCAACTCCTGGGGAGCGCCTACGAGCAGTACTTC.

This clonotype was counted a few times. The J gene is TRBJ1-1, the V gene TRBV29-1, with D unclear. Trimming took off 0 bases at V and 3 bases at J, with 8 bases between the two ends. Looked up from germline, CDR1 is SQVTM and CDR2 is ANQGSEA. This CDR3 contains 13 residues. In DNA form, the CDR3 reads TGCAGCGTTGAAGATCCTGACCACACTGAAGCTTTCTTT. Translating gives CSVEDPDHTEAFF.

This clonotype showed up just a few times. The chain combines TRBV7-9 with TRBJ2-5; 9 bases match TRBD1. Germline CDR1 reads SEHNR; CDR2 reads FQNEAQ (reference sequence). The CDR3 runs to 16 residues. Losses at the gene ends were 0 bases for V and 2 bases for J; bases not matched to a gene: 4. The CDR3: CASSLADRGSQETQYF. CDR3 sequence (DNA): TGTGCCAGCAGCTTAGCGGACAGGGGATCTCAAGAGACCCAGTACTTC.

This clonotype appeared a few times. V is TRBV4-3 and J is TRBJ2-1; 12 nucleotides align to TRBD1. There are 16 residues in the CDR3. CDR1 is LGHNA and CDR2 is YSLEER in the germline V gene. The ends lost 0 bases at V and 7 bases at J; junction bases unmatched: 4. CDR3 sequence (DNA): TGCGCCAGCAGCCAAGAATGGGACAGGGGGCAAAATGAGCAGTTCTTC. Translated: CASSQEWDRGQNEQFF.

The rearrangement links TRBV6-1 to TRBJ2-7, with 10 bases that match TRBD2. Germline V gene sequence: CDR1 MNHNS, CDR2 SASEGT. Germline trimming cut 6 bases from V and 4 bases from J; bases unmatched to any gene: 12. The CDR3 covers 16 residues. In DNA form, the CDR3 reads TGTGCCAGCAGGATCACTAGCGGGAACCCCCGGTACGAGCAGTACTTC. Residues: CASRITSGNPRYEQYF.

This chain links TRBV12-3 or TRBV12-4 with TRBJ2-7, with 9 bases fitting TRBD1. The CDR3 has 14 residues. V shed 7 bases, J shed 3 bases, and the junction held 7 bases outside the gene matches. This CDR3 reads CASTPGQGFYEQYF. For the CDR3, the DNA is TGTGCCAGCACTCCGGGACAGGGCTTCTACGAGCAGTACTTC.

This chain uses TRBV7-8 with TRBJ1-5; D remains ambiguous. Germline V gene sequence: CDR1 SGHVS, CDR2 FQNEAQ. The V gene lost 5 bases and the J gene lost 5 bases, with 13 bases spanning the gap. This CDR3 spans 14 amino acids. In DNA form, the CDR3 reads TGTGCCAGCAGCCTGGGCGCCGCGGATCAGCCCCAGCATTTT. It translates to CASSLGAADQPQHF.

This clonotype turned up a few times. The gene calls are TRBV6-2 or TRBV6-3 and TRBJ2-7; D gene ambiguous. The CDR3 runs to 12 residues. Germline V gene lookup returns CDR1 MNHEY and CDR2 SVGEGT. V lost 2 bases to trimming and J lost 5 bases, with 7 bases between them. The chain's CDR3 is CASSYRPHEQYF. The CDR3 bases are TGTGCCAGCAGTTACCGCCCACACGAGCAGTACTTC.

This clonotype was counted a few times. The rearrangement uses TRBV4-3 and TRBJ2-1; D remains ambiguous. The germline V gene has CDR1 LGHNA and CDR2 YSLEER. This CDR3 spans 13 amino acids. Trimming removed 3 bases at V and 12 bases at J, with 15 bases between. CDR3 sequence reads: CASSQDPGSGQFF. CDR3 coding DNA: TGCGCCAGCAGCCAGGATCCCGGTTCGGGGCAGTTCTTC.

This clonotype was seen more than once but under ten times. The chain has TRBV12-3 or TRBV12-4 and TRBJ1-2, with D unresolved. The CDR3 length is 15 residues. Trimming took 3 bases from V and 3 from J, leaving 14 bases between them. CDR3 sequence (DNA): TGTGCCAGCAGTTTTGTGACGGAGAGTGACTATGGCTACACCTTC. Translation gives CASSFVTESDYGYTF.

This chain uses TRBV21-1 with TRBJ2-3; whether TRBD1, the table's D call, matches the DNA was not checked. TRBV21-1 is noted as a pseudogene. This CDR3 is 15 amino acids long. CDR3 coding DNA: TGTGCCAGCAGCAATCTCGGGGGACCGACAGATACGCAGTATTTT. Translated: CASSNLGGPTDTQYF.

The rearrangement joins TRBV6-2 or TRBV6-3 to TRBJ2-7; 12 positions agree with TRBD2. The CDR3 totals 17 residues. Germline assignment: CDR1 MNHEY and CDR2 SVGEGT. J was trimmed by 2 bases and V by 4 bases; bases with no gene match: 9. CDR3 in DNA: TGTGCCAGCAGTTCGCCTCGACTAGCGGGAGAGACCTACGAGCAGTACTTC. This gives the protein CASSSPRLAGETYEQYF.

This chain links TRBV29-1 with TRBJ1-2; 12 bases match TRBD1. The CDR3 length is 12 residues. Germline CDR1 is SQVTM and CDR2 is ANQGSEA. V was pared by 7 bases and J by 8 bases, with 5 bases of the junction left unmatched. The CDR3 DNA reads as TGCAGCGCAGGGACAGGGGGCGGCGGCTACACCTTC. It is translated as CSAGTGGGGYTF.

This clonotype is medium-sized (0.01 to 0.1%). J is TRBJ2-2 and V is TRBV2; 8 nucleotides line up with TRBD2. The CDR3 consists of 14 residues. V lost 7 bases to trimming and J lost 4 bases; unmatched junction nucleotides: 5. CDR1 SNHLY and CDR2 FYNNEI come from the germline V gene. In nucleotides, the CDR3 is TGTGCCAGCATGAGCGGGAGAGCCACCGGGGAGCTGTTTTTT. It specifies CASMSGRATGELFF.